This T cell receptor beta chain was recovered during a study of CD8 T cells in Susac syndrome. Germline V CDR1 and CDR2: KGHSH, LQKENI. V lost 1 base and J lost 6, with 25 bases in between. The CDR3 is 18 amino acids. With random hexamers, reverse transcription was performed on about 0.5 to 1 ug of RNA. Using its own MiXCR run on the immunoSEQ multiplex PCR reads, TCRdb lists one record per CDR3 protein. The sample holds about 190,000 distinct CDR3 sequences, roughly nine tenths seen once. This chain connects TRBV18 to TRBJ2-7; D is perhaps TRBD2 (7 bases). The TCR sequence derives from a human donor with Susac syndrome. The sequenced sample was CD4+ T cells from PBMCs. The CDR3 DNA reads TGTGCCAGCTCACCACTTCGGATGGGGGGGCACACGCGGGTCGAGCAGTACTTC. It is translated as CASSPLRMGGHTRVEQYF.